The 5 T cell receptor beta chains below all came from one sample that was sequenced in a study of STAT5B mutations in CD4+ large granular lymphocyte leukemia (dated 2022 in TCRdb). Libraries were made using the immunoSEQ multiplex PCR assay. TCRdb holds this immuneACCESS table with in-frame rearrangements only. Some clones are missing; in checked studies, unresolved V genes explain under half, and the rest has no known cause. This sample is represented by around 30,000 clones; less than 85% of them were singletons. The ten largest clones take up about 3.1% of the sample. Material: CD4+ T cells from blood buffy coats. Source of these receptors: a human donor in good health.

The chain is built from TRBV10-1 and TRBJ2-3; weak D call: TRBD2 (5 bases). The germline CDR1 and CDR2 sequences are WNHNN and SYGVQD (reference sequence). The CDR3 contains 17 residues. With 3 bases removed from V and 5 bases from J, the gap between germline ends came to 21 bases. CDR3 nucleotide sequence: TGCGCCAGCAGTGACCCGGTGGGAGTGGGAGAGGTAGATACGCAGTATTTT. This encodes CASSDPVGVGEVDTQYF.

This clone was recorded once. The rearrangement uses TRBV7-3 and TRBJ2-1; the match to TRBD1 covers 11 bases. The CDR3 is 14 amino acids. The J segment lost 8 bases and the V segment lost 4 bases, leaving 4 bases of the junction unmatched. Looked up from germline, CDR1 is SGHTA and CDR2 is FQGTGA. CDR3 DNA sequence: TGTGCCAGCAGCTGGGGGACAGGGGGGGATGAGCAGTTCTTC. Its protein is CASSWGTGGDEQFF.

V usage is TRBV5-4 and J usage is TRBJ2-5, with D perhaps TRBD1 or TRBD2 (5 bases each). The CDR3 runs to 13 residues. Trimming took off 4 bases at V and 1 base at J, with 8 bases between the two ends. Germline CDR1 is SGHNT and CDR2 is YYREEE (reference sequence). The CDR3 here is CASSLGRQETQYF. The CDR3 DNA is TGTGCCAGCAGCCTGGGACGCCAAGAGACCCAGTACTTC. The full variable domain, in which reference TRBV5-4 and TRBJ2-5 provide the parts outside the CDR3, is ETGVTQSPTHLIKTRGQQVTLRCSSQSGHNTVSWYQQALGQGPQFIFQYYREEENGRGNFPPRFSGLQFPNYSSELNVNALELDDSALYLCASSLGRQETQYFGPGTRLLVL.

V usage is TRBV18 and J usage is TRBJ2-2, with TRBD1 identical over 7 bases. This CDR3 has 14 residues. V shed 4 bases, J shed 4 bases, and the junction held 3 bases outside the gene matches. Germline V gene data show CDR1 as KGHSH and CDR2 as LQKENI. DNA of the CDR3: TGTGCCAGCTCACAGGGACAGACCACCGGGGAGCTGTTTTTT. Translation: CASSQGQTTGELFF.

A single count supports this clone. J is TRBJ1-1 and V is TRBV18, with 9 nucleotides matching TRBD1. CDR1 and CDR2 (germline): KGHSH, LQKENI. The CDR3 is 14 residues long. Germline trimming cut 6 bases from V and 3 bases from J; bases unmatched to any gene: 5. The CDR3 loop reads CASSPDRGYTEAFF. For the CDR3, the DNA is TGTGCCAGCTCCCCCGACAGGGGGTACACTGAAGCTTTCTTT.